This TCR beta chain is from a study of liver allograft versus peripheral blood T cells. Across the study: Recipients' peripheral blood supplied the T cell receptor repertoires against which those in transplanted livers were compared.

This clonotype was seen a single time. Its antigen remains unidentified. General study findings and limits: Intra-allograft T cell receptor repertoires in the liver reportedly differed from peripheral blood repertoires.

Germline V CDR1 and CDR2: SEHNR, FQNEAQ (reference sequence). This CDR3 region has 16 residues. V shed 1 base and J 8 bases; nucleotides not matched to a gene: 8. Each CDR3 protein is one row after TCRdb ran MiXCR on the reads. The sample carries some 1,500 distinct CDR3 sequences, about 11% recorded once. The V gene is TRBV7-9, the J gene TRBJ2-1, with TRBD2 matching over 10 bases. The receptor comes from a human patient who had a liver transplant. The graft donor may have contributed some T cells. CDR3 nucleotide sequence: TGTGCCAGCAGCTTAGTAGGCCTAGCGGGAGTCTATGAGCAGTTCTTC. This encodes CASSLVGLAGVYEQFF.